These T cell receptor beta chains were read from a single sample in a study of blood T cell repertoires in COVID-19. Sequenced by immunoSEQ multiplex PCR; TCRdb stores in-frame clones only, minus some. The sample consists of about 480,000 clones, roughly 90% of them appearing once. Sequenced material: PBMCs or T cells enriched from blood (not recorded which). These receptors were collected from a woman between 40 and 50 years old who had recovered from COVID-19. Each CDR3 is given with its conserved first and last residue. The D gene is left open where the match is weak. Not every row has a clone size; where given, it reads once, few, many or a size class.

TRBV19	TRBJ2-1	TRBD2	.	CASGLAGYYNEQFF	TGTGCCAGTGGACTAGCGGGTTATTACAATGAGCAGTTCTTC
TRBV6-2/TRBV6-3	TRBJ1-1	.	.	CASSFWQGGMNTEAFF	TGTGCCAGCAGTTTCTGGCAGGGTGGAATGAACACTGAAGCTTTCTTT
TRBV11-2	TRBJ1-4	.	.	CASSLGAEKLFF	TGTGCCAGCAGCCTAGGGGCCGAAAAACTGTTTTTT
TRBV5-1	TRBJ2-7	.	.	CASSQPGADEQYF	TGCGCCAGCAGCCAGCCAGGGGCCGACGAGCAGTACTTC
TRBV19	TRBJ1-4	.	few	CASSISGAGMEKLFF	TGTGCCAGTAGTATATCAGGGGCAGGCATGGAAAAACTGTTTTTT
TRBV6-5	TRBJ2-2	.	.	CASSYLGGGELFF	TGTGCCAGCAGCTACCTCGGGGGCGGGGAGCTGTTTTTT
TRBV29-1	TRBJ2-1	.	.	CSVDRVYNEQFF	TGCAGCGTTGACAGGGTCTACAATGAGCAGTTCTTC
TRBV7-2	TRBJ2-1	TRBD2	.	CASSLAGLAGGNEQFF	TGTGCCAGCAGCTTAGCGGGGCTAGCGGGGGGGAATGAGCAGTTCTTC
TRBV27	TRBJ2-7	.	few	CASGLGVSYEQYF	TGTGCCAGCGGGTTAGGAGTCTCCTACGAGCAGTACTTC
TRBV5-1	TRBJ1-2	TRBD1	.	CASSLGAQGAQGYTF	TGCGCCAGCAGCTTGGGGGCACAGGGGGCGCAGGGCTACACCTTC
TRBV14	TRBJ2-7	.	.	CASSRGLALNYEQYF	TGTGCCAGCAGCCGGGGGCTAGCCCTAAACTACGAGCAGTACTTC
TRBV24-1	TRBJ1-2	TRBD1	.	CATAGQGGGYTF	TGTGCCACCGCAGGACAGGGGGGTGGCTACACCTTC
TRBV6-2/TRBV6-3	TRBJ2-7	.	few	CASSQLRGTYEQYF	TGTGCCAGCAGCCAGCTCCGAGGGACCTACGAGCAGTACTTC
TRBV18	TRBJ1-2	TRBD1	.	CASSPRTGEGADGYTF	TGTGCCAGCTCCCCGAGGACAGGGGAGGGGGCGGATGGCTACACCTTC
TRBV10-3	TRBJ2-7	TRBD2	.	CAISEPTSGRGEQYF	TGTGCCATCAGTGAGCCGACTAGCGGGAGGGGTGAGCAGTACTTC
TRBV4-3	TRBJ2-5	.	.	CASSPRTDQETQYF	TGCGCCAGCAGCCCCCGGACAGACCAAGAGACCCAGTACTTC
TRBV29-1	TRBJ2-2	TRBD1	.	CSVRGGTGVTGELFF	TGCAGCGTTCGAGGTGGGACAGGGGTGACCGGGGAGCTGTTTTTT
TRBV2	TRBJ2-7	.	.	CASMGANYEQYF	TGTGCCAGCATGGGGGCGAACTACGAGCAGTACTTC
TRBV4-2	TRBJ2-7	.	few	CASSQDFGGRGSHYEQYF	TGTGCCAGCAGCCAAGATTTCGGGGGTAGGGGATCTCACTACGAGCAGTACTTC
TRBV23-1	TRBJ2-3	.	.	CASPPRVSTDTQYF	TGCGCCAGCCCCCCGAGAGTCAGCACAGATACGCAGTATTTT
TRBV27	TRBJ1-1	.	few	CASTPGGRVNTEAFF	TGTGCCAGCACCCCCGGAGGCAGAGTGAACACTGAAGCTTTCTTT
TRBV7-9	TRBJ1-1	.	few	CASNRGRLNTEAFF	TGTGCCAGCAACCGAGGGAGACTAAACACTGAAGCTTTCTTT
TRBV5-1	TRBJ2-5	TRBD2	.	CASRSSGGQETQYF	TGCGCCAGCAGGTCTAGCGGGGGCCAAGAGACCCAGTACTTC
TRBV29-1	TRBJ2-1	TRBD2	.	CSAQPGLAGLEQFF	TGCAGCGCCCAACCGGGACTAGCGGGCTTAGAGCAGTTCTTC
TRBV3-1/TRBV3-2	TRBJ2-3	.	.	CASSYGLDTDTQYF	TGTGCCAGCAGCTACGGACTCGACACAGATACGCAGTATTTT
TRBV9	TRBJ2-7	TRBD2	.	CASSDPGGGGKTYEQYF	TGTGCCAGCAGCGACCCGGGAGGGGGGGGCAAAACCTACGAGCAGTACTTC
TRBV2	TRBJ1-1	.	once	CASITRDTEAFF	TGTGCCAGCATTACCCGGGACACTGAAGCTTTCTTT
TRBV11-3	TRBJ2-5	TRBD1	once	CASSSRADRGETQYF	TGTGCCAGCAGCTCACGAGCGGACAGGGGAGAGACCCAGTACTTC
TRBV30	TRBJ1-1	TRBD1	.	CAWRKVGQGGPEAFF	TGTGCCTGGAGGAAGGTTGGACAGGGGGGGCCTGAAGCTTTCTTT
TRBV14	TRBJ1-2	TRBD1	.	CASSTGTGAGYTF	TGTGCCAGCAGTACCGGGACAGGCGCAGGCTACACCTTC
TRBV4-3	TRBJ1-2	.	.	CASSQEIYADYGYTF	TGCGCCAGCAGCCAAGAAATATACGCGGACTATGGCTACACCTTC
TRBV5-1	TRBJ1-2	.	once	CASRYGQLYGYTF	TGCGCCAGCAGGTATGGACAGCTCTATGGCTACACCTTC
TRBV4-1	TRBJ1-5	.	.	CASSQERGNQPQHF	TGCGCCAGCAGCCAAGAACGGGGCAATCAGCCCCAGCATTTT